This is a list of T cell receptor beta chains from one sample in a study of cytotoxic CD8 clonotypes in ibrutinib-treated CLL. Profiled with immunoSEQ multiplex PCR; TCRdb holds only in-frame clones, not every one. This table has over 130,000 clones, around 84% appearing once. The sample was PBMCs, taken after 36 months of ibrutinib treatment. The receptor source for this set is a human donor with chronic lymphocytic leukemia. Each CDR3 is given without its conserved first and last residue. Fields, in order: V gene, J gene, D gene, CDR3 protein. A D gene is named only where the DNA matches it firmly.

>TRBV5-5|TRBJ2-2|NA
ASSLLTGTGELF
>TRBV2|TRBJ1-1|NA
ASSVRSMNTEAF
>TRBV7-9|TRBJ2-3|NA
ASSLAVDTQY
>TRBV6-1|TRBJ1-4|NA
ASRAGPNEKLF
>TRBV30|TRBJ2-5|TRBD2
AWSAIAGLLETQY
>TRBV6-5|TRBJ1-1|NA
ASSYSGGTEAF
>TRBV10-3|TRBJ1-2|TRBD1
AIRDREANGYT
>TRBV30|TRBJ2-2|NA
AWSPPPGGRRLGELF
>TRBV7-9|TRBJ1-5|TRBD1
ASSAGQGSNQPQH
>TRBV7-9|TRBJ2-3|NA
ASSPRAGYGDTQY
>TRBV7-9|TRBJ1-1|NA
ASIKSRSMNTEAF
>TRBV6-5|TRBJ2-7|NA
ASAGSEQY
>TRBV6-4|TRBJ1-5|NA
ASSETGDQPQH
>TRBV6-1|TRBJ1-5|NA
ASSDRTLVGYSNQPQH
>TRBV6-1|TRBJ2-5|NA
ASSEAPQVTETQY
>TRBV9|TRBJ2-7|NA
ASSTGGGNSYEQY
>TRBV2|TRBJ1-5|NA
ASNVALTSEPQH
>TRBV30|TRBJ2-1|TRBD2
AWGTAGTSGRVEQF
>TRBV27|TRBJ2-7|NA
ASNGLQY
>TRBV6-5|TRBJ2-1|TRBD2
ASSSGLAGYNEQF
>TRBV19|TRBJ1-4|NA
AKYDEKLF
>TRBV6-6|TRBJ1-1|TRBD1
ASTSSTGVNTEAF
>TRBV30|TRBJ1-2|TRBD1
AWNRDRPYGYT
>TRBV7-6|TRBJ2-1|TRBD2
ASSLGLAGVGEQF
>TRBV5-1|TRBJ2-7|NA
ASSSRYDYEQY
>TRBV25-1|TRBJ1-2|NA
ASSEWTAVNYGYT
>TRBV9|TRBJ2-5|TRBD2
ASSTRGSGRDGETQY
>TRBV5-4|TRBJ1-6|NA
ASSYAGVVNSPLH
>TRBV7-9|TRBJ1-1|NA
ASSLLNTEAF
>TRBV4-2|TRBJ2-3|TRBD2
ASSQDTSGGARTDTQY
>TRBV25-1|TRBJ1-1|TRBD1
ASSAQGAYTEAF
>TRBV6-1|TRBJ1-6|TRBD1
ASSQAGGTGFSPLH
>TRBV5-4|TRBJ2-5|NA
ASSDVRDLQETQY
>TRBV5-1|TRBJ1-1|NA
ASSLITGNTEAF
>TRBV5-4|TRBJ2-3|NA
ASSLELFTQY
>TRBV1|TRBJ2-1|NA
TSSQDRLKAGGCDEQF
>TRBV6-5|TRBJ2-1|TRBD2
ASSGLAGGRNEQF
>TRBV28|TRBJ2-5|NA
ASSFYETQY
>TRBV30|TRBJ2-7|TRBD1
AWTRDSPYEQY
>TRBV19|TRBJ2-7|NA
ASSSGGGRSYEQY
>TRBV7-6|TRBJ1-1|NA
ASSLGGATEAF